Following are 9 T cell receptor beta chains from one sample sequenced in a study of spatial heterogeneity in lung cancer. The time point: sample taken at primary tumor resection. TCRdb re-derived calls from the 5' RACE reads in MiXCR, one entry per CDR3 protein. The table lists some 83,000 distinct CDR3 sequences, 7.5% to 9.5% of them singletons. The source material was PBMCs, sampled at surgery. The source of these receptors is a male donor with early-stage non-small cell lung cancer.

There are many counts of this clonotype. The DNA for the CDR3 is TGTGCCAGCAGTGAACGGGGGATTTCGGCTTTCTTT. This sequence encodes CASSERGISAFF. The genes are TRBV2 and TRBJ1-1; D possibly corresponds to TRBD1 (5 bases). CDR1 and CDR2 from the germline V gene are SNHLY and FYNNEI. Trimming cost V 2 bases and J 11 bases, with 12 bases left between them. CDR3 size: 12 residues.

This clonotype has more than one count but fewer than ten. The chain is built from TRBV20-1 and TRBJ2-2; D remains ambiguous. V was shortened by 1 base and J by 2 bases, with 5 bases between the two germline ends. The CDR3 runs 13 residues. CDR1 and CDR2 (germline): DFQATT, SNEGSKA (reference sequence). The DNA for the CDR3 is TGCAGTGCTAGAGTGGCTAACACCGGGGAGCTGTTTTTT. As protein: CSARVANTGELFF.

Ten or more counts support this clonotype. This sequence joins TRBV5-1 and TRBJ2-1, with 8 bases aligning to TRBD2. Germline loops: CDR1 SGHRS, CDR2 YFSETQ. V was pared by 2 bases and J by 5 bases, with 3 bases of the junction left unmatched. This CDR3 comprises 14 residues. The CDR3 nucleotides read TGCGCCAGCAGCTTAAGCGGGGGACACAATGAGCAGTTCTTC. This gives the protein CASSLSGGHNEQFF. Full variable domain (rest looked up from reference TRBV5-1 and TRBJ2-1): KAGVTQTPRYLIKTRGQQVTLSCSPISGHRSVSWYQQTPGQGLQFLFEYFSETQRNKGNFPGRFSGRQFSNSRSEMNVSTLELGDSALYLCASSLSGGHNEQFFGPGTRLTVL.

This sequence joins TRBV3-1 and TRBJ1-1; no clear D gene. The germline gives CDR1 LGHDT, CDR2 YNNKEL (reference sequence). V gave up 1 base and J gave up 5 bases, with 8 bases separating them. The CDR3 consists of 13 residues. Here the CDR3 DNA reads TGTGCCAGCAGCCAAGGGCCTTTTACTGAAGCTTTCTTT. This sequence encodes CASSQGPFTEAFF.

In this sample, this clonotype turned up a few times. The chain is built from TRBV6-5 and TRBJ2-4, with D possibly called TRBD1 or TRBD2 (5 bases each). This CDR3 contains 15 residues. Per germline, CDR1 MNHEY and CDR2 SVGAGI. The germline V and J ends were trimmed by 6 bases and 9 bases, with 21 bases remaining between them. CDR3 sequence (DNA): TGTGCCAGCAGCCCCGGGACCGGAGGACTTGGCATTCAGTACTTC. Translating it yields CASSPGTGGLGIQYF.

This clonotype occurred a few times. V is TRBV4-2 and J is TRBJ2-2; a weak D match, TRBD2 (6 bases). V lost 0 bases to trimming and J lost 11 bases, with 13 bases between them. The CDR3 has 14 amino acids. Per the germline V gene, CDR1 is LGHNA and CDR2 is YNFKEQ. CDR3 in amino acids: CASSQDETREELFF. The CDR3 DNA reads as TGTGCCAGCAGCCAAGATGAGACTAGGGAAGAGCTGTTTTTT.

This clonotype was detected many times. The gene calls are TRBV2 and TRBJ2-7, with 15 bases identical to TRBD2. The CDR3 runs to 14 residues. The germline V gene has CDR1 SNHLY and CDR2 FYNNEI. V dropped 6 bases and J dropped 5; count of bases not matched to a gene: 2. The CDR3 region has the DNA TGTGCCAGCAGGGGACTAGCGGGAGGCAACGAGCAGTACTTC. It yields the protein CASRGLAGGNEQYF. The complete variable domain, with remaining parts taken from reference TRBV2 and TRBJ2-7, reads EPEVTQTPSHQVTQMGQEVILRCVPISNHLYFYWYRQILGQKVEFLVSFYNNEISEKSEIFDDQFSVERPDGSNFTLKIRSTKLEDSAMYFCASRGLAGGNEQYFGPGTRLTVT.

This clonotype was recorded many times. This sequence joins TRBV12-3 or TRBV12-4 and TRBJ2-1; D remains unclear. V lost 8 bases to trimming and J lost 1 base, with 18 bases between them. The CDR3 spans 16 residues. DNA for the CDR3: TGTGCCAGCCGGCGGAGAGAGAGTTATTCCTACAATGAGCAGTTCTTC. Amino acid sequence: CASRRRESYSYNEQFF.

This clonotype was counted at least ten times. This chain connects TRBV2 to TRBJ1-1; 7 bases map to TRBD1. Germline V lookup: CDR1 SNHLY, CDR2 FYNNEI. The CDR3 spans 12 residues. The junction had 10 bases not matched to a gene; V was cut back by 11 bases and J by 7 bases. The CDR3 DNA follows: TGTGCCGGGGCCAGGACAGGCCTTGAAGCTTTCTTT. Translated: CAGARTGLEAFF.